These T cell receptor beta chains were read from a single sample in a study of regulatory T cells in long-lasting Graves disease. TCRdb re-called the multiplex PCR reads with MiXCR, one entry per CDR3 protein. Of approximately 300,000 distinct CDR3 sequences in the sample, about 18% were seen once. The material was peripheral blood mononuclear cells (PBMCs), obtained at new diagnosis, from a patient treated with antithyroid drugs. All receptors come from a female donor with Graves disease. Both conserved end residues are part of each CDR3. A D gene is named only where the DNA matches it firmly. Rows give clone size only sometimes, using once, few, many, or a class for an expanded clone.

clone_size: .
j_call: TRBJ1-4
cdr3_length: 14
d_call: .
v_call: TRBV30
cdr3_nt: TGTGCCTGGAGTGGATTCCCGATGGGGGAAAAACTGTTTTTT
cdr3_aa: CAWSGFPMGEKLFF

clone_size: many
j_call: TRBJ2-5
cdr3_length: 14
d_call: .
v_call: TRBV29-1
cdr3_nt: TGCAGCGTTGGAGGCAGGGAACGTCAAGAGACCCAGTACTTC
cdr3_aa: CSVGGRERQETQYF

clone_size: many
j_call: TRBJ2-3
cdr3_length: 18
d_call: TRBD2
v_call: TRBV28
cdr3_nt: TGTGCCAGCAGCTATTGGCCTAGCGGGATCATAGGCACAGATACGCAGTATTTT
cdr3_aa: CASSYWPSGIIGTDTQYF

clone_size: .
j_call: TRBJ2-3
cdr3_length: 16
d_call: TRBD1
v_call: TRBV2
cdr3_nt: TGTGCCAGCAGGAACTGGGGGCAGGGGGTCTCAGATACGCAGTATTTT
cdr3_aa: CASRNWGQGVSDTQYF

clone_size: .
j_call: TRBJ2-1
cdr3_length: 19
d_call: TRBD2
v_call: TRBV7-8
cdr3_nt: TGTGCCAGCAGCTTAGTGGGGGCGCGGACTAGCGGGACATACAATGAGCAGTTCTTC
cdr3_aa: CASSLVGARTSGTYNEQFF

clone_size: many
j_call: TRBJ2-7
cdr3_length: 17
d_call: .
v_call: TRBV7-8
cdr3_nt: TGTGCCAGCAGCTACCTAGCCGGCCAGCCCATAACCTACGAGCAGTACTTC
cdr3_aa: CASSYLAGQPITYEQYF

clone_size: .
j_call: TRBJ2-7
cdr3_length: 12
d_call: .
v_call: TRBV5-1
cdr3_nt: TGCGCCAGCAGGAAAACCAGCGGCGAGCAGTACTTC
cdr3_aa: CASRKTSGEQYF

clone_size: many
j_call: TRBJ1-6
cdr3_length: 15
d_call: .
v_call: TRBV11-2
cdr3_nt: TGTGCCAGCAGCTTAGGAGGCTCGGGGACTGAGACCCTCCACTTT
cdr3_aa: CASSLGGSGTETLHF

clone_size: once
j_call: TRBJ2-1
cdr3_length: 21
d_call: TRBD2
v_call: TRBV2
cdr3_nt: TGTGCCAGCTCAAGAACTACTAGCGGGAATGAAAAAACGAGCTCCTACAATGAGCAGTTCTTC
cdr3_aa: CASSRTTSGNEKTSSYNEQFF

clone_size: many
j_call: TRBJ1-2
cdr3_length: 15
d_call: TRBD1
v_call: TRBV2
cdr3_nt: TGTGCCAGCAGGGTACAGGGGGCGTCATTCTATGGCTACACCTTC
cdr3_aa: CASRVQGASFYGYTF

clone_size: .
j_call: TRBJ2-5
cdr3_length: 20
d_call: TRBD2
v_call: TRBV14
cdr3_nt: TGTGCCAGCAGCCCTCGACTAGCGGGAGTTGTGGGGCAATACCAAGAGACCCAGTACTTC
cdr3_aa: CASSPRLAGVVGQYQETQYF

clone_size: .
j_call: TRBJ2-2
cdr3_length: 16
d_call: TRBD2
v_call: TRBV28
cdr3_nt: TGTGCCAGCAGTTTCGGGACTAGCGTAATCACCGGGGAGCTGTTTTTT
cdr3_aa: CASSFGTSVITGELFF

clone_size: many
j_call: TRBJ1-1
cdr3_length: 14
d_call: .
v_call: TRBV10-3
cdr3_nt: TGTGCCATCAGTGAAGTTCGCAGGAACACTGAAGCTTTCTTT
cdr3_aa: CAISEVRRNTEAFF

clone_size: many
j_call: TRBJ2-5
cdr3_length: 15
d_call: TRBD2
v_call: TRBV27
cdr3_nt: TGTGCCAGCCAAATACAGGCGGGAGGCGGTGAGACCCAGTACTTC
cdr3_aa: CASQIQAGGGETQYF

clone_size: many
j_call: TRBJ1-5
cdr3_length: 17
d_call: TRBD1
v_call: TRBV27
cdr3_nt: TGTGCCAGCAGTCCAAGATGGACAGGGACCAGCAATCAGCCCCAGCATTTT
cdr3_aa: CASSPRWTGTSNQPQHF

clone_size: many
j_call: TRBJ2-7
cdr3_length: 16
d_call: .
v_call: TRBV28
cdr3_nt: TGTGCCAGCAGGATTAGGACAAGGGCAGGGAGATACGAGCAGTACTTC
cdr3_aa: CASRIRTRAGRYEQYF

clone_size: many
j_call: TRBJ2-2
cdr3_length: 15
d_call: .
v_call: TRBV12-3/TRBV12-4
cdr3_nt: TGTGCCAGCAGTTTGGACAAGCCGGACACCGGGGAGCTGTTTTTT
cdr3_aa: CASSLDKPDTGELFF